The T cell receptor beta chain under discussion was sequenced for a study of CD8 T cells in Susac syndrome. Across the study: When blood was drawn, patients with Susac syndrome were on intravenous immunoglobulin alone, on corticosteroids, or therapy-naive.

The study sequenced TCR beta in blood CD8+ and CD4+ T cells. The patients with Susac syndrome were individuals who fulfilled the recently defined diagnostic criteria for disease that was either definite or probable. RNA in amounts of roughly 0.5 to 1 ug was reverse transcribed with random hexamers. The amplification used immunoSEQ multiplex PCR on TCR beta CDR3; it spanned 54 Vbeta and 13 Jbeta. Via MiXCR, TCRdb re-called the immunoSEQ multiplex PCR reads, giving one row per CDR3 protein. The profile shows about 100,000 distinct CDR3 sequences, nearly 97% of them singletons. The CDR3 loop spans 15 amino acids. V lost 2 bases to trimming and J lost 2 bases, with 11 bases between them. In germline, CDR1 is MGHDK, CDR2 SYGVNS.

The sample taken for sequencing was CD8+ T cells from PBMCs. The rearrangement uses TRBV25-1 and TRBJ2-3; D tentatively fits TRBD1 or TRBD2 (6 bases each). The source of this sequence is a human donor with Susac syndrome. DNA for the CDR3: TGTGCCAGCAGTGAACTGGGGGGCGACACAGATACGCAGTATTTT. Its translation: CASSELGGDTDTQYF.